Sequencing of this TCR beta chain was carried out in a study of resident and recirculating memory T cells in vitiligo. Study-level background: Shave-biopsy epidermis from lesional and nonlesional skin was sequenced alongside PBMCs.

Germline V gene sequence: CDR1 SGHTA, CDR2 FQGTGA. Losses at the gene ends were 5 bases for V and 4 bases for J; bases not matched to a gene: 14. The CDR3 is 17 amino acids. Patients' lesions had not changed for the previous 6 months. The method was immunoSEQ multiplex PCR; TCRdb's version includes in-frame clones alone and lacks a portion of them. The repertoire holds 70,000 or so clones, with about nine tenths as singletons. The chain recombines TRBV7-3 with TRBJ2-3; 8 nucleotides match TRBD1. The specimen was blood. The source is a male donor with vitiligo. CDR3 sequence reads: CASSPHPTGDASDTQYF. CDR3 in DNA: TGTGCCAGCAGCCCGCACCCGACAGGGGACGCCTCAGATACGCAGTATTTT.